This TCR beta chain emerged from a study of early T cells in non-severe SARS-CoV-2 infection. Findings of the study overall: VDJdb matching favored anti-spike CD8 responses, missing private and CD4 specificities.

Individual cDNA molecules carried attached unique molecular identifiers. TCRdb independently ran MiXCR on the 5' RACE reads; one entry per CDR3 protein. The sample shows around 28,000 distinct CDR3 sequences, approximately 6% of them seen only once. This clonotype occurred many times. The antigen remains undetermined. The CDR3 is 16 amino acids. Per the germline V gene, CDR1 is DFQATT and CDR2 is SNEGSKA (reference sequence). Trimming at V came to 8 bases and at J to 7 bases, leaving 17 bases not matched to a gene. The chain recombines TRBV20-1 with TRBJ2-1; TRBD2 agrees at 10 bases. The sequence was obtained from an adult who was a healthcare worker with PCR-confirmed SARS-CoV-2 infection or an uninfected control (not recorded which). Sequenced material: whole blood. CDR3 sequence (DNA): TGCAGTACACCGCATTCTCTAGCGGGAGAGGGTAATGAGCAGTTCTTC. This encodes CSTPHSLAGEGNEQFF.